The entry below describes one T cell receptor beta chain. What it binds is not known. The data were produced by immunoSEQ multiplex PCR, yet TCRdb's version contains in-frame clones alone and is incomplete. The sample shows 200,000 to 250,000 clones, roughly 73% of them seen only once. The sample is drawn from a study of cytotoxic CD8 clonotypes in ibrutinib-treated CLL. Findings and caveats of the study: Sampling schedules were unmatched across sustained-remission and progressing patients.

The receptor comes from a human donor with chronic lymphocytic leukemia. The starting material was PBMCs, obtained after 12 months of ibrutinib treatment.

The CDR3 sequence: CASSLETGNTYEQYF. For the CDR3, the DNA is TGTGCCAGCAGCTTAGAGACAGGGAACACCTACGAGCAGTACTTC. The chain carries TRBV11-3 and TRBJ2-7; 7 bases are a match to TRBD1. The CDR3 contains 15 residues. V trimming: 0 bases; J trimming: 2 bases; junction bases outside the gene matches: 4. The germline gives CDR1 SGHNT, CDR2 YENEEA.